The subject of this entry is one T cell receptor beta chain. The CDR3 loop spans 14 amino acids. After removal of 4 bases from V and 1 base from J, the junction contained 3 bases not matched to a gene. Germline values: CDR1 WNHNN, CDR2 SYGVQD (reference sequence). This record comes from a study of T cell responses to AZD1222 COVID-19 vaccine. Produced via immunoSEQ multiplex PCR; TCRdb's table is partial and in-frame only. The table records 80,000 to 90,000 clones, under 95% of them present only once. The clonotype comes from an adult in good health. V usage is TRBV10-1 and J usage is TRBJ1-1; 7 nucleotides line up with TRBD1. Sequenced material: peripheral blood, taken on day 0 of MenACWY control vaccination. CDR3 nucleotides: TGCGCCAGCAGTGCCGGGACAGAGAACACTGAAGCTTTCTTT. It encodes CASSAGTENTEAFF.